Reported below is one TCR beta chain. This sample is drawn from a study of blood T cell repertoires in COVID-19. Across the study: Samples came from the United States, Italy and Spain, spanning acute and convalescent COVID-19. PBMCs, B-cell-depleted T cells, or T cells provided the cDNA or gDNA that made up the material.

Per germline, CDR1 KGHSY and CDR2 FQNENV. J was trimmed by 4 bases and V by 2 bases; bases with no gene match: 5. CDR3 length: 15 residues. Original processing notes: Nucleated cell counts were estimated from reference gene primer amplification. Clones were sequenced by immunoSEQ multiplex PCR, and TCRdb holds only the in-frame ones, with some missing. V and J calls and clone size follow that table, whereas D and trimming were derived from the DNA. Of just over 150,000 clones in the sample, roughly 80% were seen once. The chain joins TRBV16 to TRBJ1-2; 9 nucleotides agree with TRBD1. The TCR sequence derives from a middle-aged woman with COVID-19, enrolled during active disease. Sequences were obtained from peripheral blood. The CDR3 protein is CASSQTGGFGYGYTF. CDR3 DNA: TGTGCCAGCAGCCAAACAGGGGGCTTCGGCTATGGCTACACCTTC.